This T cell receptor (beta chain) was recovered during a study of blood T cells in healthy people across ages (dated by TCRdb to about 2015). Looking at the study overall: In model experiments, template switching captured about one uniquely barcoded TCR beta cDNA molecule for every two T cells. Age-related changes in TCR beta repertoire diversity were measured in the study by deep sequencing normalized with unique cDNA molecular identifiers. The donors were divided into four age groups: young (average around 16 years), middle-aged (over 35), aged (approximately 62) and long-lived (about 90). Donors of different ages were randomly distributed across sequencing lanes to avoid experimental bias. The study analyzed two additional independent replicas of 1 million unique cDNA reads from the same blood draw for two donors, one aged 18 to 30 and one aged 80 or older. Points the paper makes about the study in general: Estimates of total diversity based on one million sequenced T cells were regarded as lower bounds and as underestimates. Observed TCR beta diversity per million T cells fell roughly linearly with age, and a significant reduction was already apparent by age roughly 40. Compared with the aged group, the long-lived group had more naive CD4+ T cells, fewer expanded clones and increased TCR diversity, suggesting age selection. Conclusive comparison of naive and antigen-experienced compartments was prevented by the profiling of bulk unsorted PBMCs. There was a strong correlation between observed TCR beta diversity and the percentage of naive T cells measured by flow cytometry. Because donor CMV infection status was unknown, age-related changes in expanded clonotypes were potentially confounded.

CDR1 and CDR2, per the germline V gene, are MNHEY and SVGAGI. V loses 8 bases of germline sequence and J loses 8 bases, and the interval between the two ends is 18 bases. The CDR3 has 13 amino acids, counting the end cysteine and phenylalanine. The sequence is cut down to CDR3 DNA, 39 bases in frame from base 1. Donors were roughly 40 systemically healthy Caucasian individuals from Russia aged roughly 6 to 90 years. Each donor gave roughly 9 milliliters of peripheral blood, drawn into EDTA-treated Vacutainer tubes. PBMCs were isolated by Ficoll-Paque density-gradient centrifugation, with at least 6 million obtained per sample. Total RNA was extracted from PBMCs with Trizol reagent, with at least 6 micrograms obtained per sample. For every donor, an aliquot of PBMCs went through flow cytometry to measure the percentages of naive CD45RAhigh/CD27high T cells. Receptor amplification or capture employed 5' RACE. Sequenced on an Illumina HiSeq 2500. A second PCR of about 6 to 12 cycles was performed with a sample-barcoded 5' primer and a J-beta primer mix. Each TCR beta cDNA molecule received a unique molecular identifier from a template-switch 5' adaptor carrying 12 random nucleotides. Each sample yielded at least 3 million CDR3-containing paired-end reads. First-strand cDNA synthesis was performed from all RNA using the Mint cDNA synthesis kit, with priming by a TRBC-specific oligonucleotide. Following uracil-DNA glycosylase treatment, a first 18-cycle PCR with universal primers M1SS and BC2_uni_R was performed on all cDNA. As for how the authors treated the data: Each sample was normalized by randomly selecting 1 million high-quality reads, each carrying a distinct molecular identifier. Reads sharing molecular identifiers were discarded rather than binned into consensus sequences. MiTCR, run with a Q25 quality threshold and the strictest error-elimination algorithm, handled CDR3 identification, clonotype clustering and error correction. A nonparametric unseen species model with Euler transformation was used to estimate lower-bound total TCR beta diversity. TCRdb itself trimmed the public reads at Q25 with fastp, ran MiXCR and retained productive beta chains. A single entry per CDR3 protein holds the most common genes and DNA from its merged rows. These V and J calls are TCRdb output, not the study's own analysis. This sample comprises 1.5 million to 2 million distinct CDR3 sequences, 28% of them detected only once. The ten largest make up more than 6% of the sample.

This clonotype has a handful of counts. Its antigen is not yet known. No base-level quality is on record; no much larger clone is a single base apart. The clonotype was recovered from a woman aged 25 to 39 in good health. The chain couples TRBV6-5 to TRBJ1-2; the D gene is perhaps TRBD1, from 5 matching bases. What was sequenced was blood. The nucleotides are TGTGCCAGCTGGGGGTCAGGGCATAGGGGCTACACCTTC. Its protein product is CASWGSGHRGYTF.